The next 21 T cell receptor beta chains were all read from a single sample in a study of CD8 T cells in ankylosing spondylitis. No antigens are known for them. Using its own MiXCR run on the 5' RACE reads, TCRdb lists one record per CDR3 protein. The sample has around 770,000 distinct CDR3 sequences; roughly 12% are singletons. Overall study findings and caveats: Seemingly distinctive of ankylosing spondylitis blood was a TCR beta motif formed by eight highly homologous variants.

Specimen: blood, either unsorted or a sorted T cell fraction (not recorded which). The receptors originated from a male donor with ankylosing spondylitis.

This clonotype was recorded many times. The rearrangement uses TRBV7-2 and TRBJ2-7; D is perhaps TRBD2 (6 bases). Germline V lookup: CDR1 SGHTA, CDR2 FQGNSA. This CDR3 spans 15 amino acids. Trimming pared 5 bases from V and 2 bases from J, leaving 16 bases between. DNA of the CDR3: TGTGCCAGCAGCCCGCCTAGCGCGAGGACCTACGAGCAGTACTTC. Protein: CASSPPSARTYEQYF.

This clonotype has ten or more counts. The chain uses TRBV29-1 and TRBJ2-1; D possibly corresponds to TRBD2 (5 bases). Germline V CDR1 and CDR2: SQVTM, ANQGSEA. The CDR3 covers 14 residues. V was pared by 4 bases and J by 7 bases, with 17 bases between. The CDR3 loop reads CSVARALRRNEQFF. Written as DNA, the CDR3 is TGCAGCGTTGCGAGGGCACTGCGTAGAAATGAGCAGTTCTTC.

This clonotype came up many times. V gene TRBV5-5 combines with J gene TRBJ2-5; D gene unclear. The V gene lost 2 bases and the J gene lost 5 bases, with 10 bases spanning the gap. The germline V gene encodes CDR1 SGHKS and CDR2 YYEKEE (reference sequence). This CDR3 has 13 residues. The chain's CDR3 is CASSLGRLETQYF. The DNA of the CDR3 is TGTGCCAGCAGCTTAGGACGGCTTGAGACCCAGTACTTC.

This clonotype was counted between two and nine times. V is TRBV5-6 and J is TRBJ2-1; D is unclear. Germline V lookup: CDR1 SGHDT, CDR2 YYEEEE. The CDR3 is made up of 15 amino acids. The V gene lost 1 base and the J gene lost 4 bases, with 12 bases spanning the gap. The CDR3 sequence: CASSLLTVRYNEQFF. The CDR3 coding sequence is TGTGCCAGCAGCTTGTTGACGGTCAGATACAATGAGCAGTTCTTC.

The table lists this clonotype with a few counts. This chain joins TRBV28 and TRBJ2-7, with D tentatively TRBD1 or TRBD2 (5 bases each). V was trimmed by 3 bases and J by 2 bases, leaving 20 bases between them. In germline, CDR1 is MDHEN, CDR2 SYDVKM. This CDR3 is built from 17 residues. CDR3: CASSLIGAGGLPYEQYF. The CDR3 DNA follows: TGTGCCAGCAGTTTGATCGGGGCAGGCGGACTCCCCTACGAGCAGTACTTC.

This chain uses TRBV3-1 with TRBJ2-1; no firm D call. V was pared by 1 base and J by 9 bases, with 10 bases between. CDR1 LGHDT and CDR2 YNNKEL come from the germline V gene (reference sequence). The CDR3 is 13 amino acids. The CDR3 nucleotides read TGTGCCAGCAGCCAAGTTAGCCCGGTTGAGCAGTTCTTC. This gives the protein CASSQVSPVEQFF.

The chain links TRBV27 to TRBJ2-1; 7 bases map to TRBD2. The germline CDR1 and CDR2 sequences are MNHEY and SMNVEV (reference sequence). Trimming cost V 0 bases and J 3 bases; bases outside gene matches: 8. The CDR3 length is 17 residues. The CDR3 protein is CASSLSSRGGSYNEQFF. The CDR3 bases are TGTGCCAGCAGTTTATCATCTCGCGGCGGGAGCTACAATGAGCAGTTCTTC.

The rearrangement uses TRBV4-2 and TRBJ2-3; D tentatively reads TRBD1 or TRBD2 (5 bases each). CDR3 size: 14 residues. V gave up 4 bases and J gave up 7 bases, with 15 bases separating them. In germline, CDR1 is LGHNA, CDR2 YNFKEQ. The CDR3 loop is CASSPWTSGYTQYF. In nucleotides, the CDR3 is TGTGCCAGCAGCCCATGGACATCGGGGTATACGCAGTATTTT.

This clonotype was picked up a small number of times. The genes are TRBV5-1 and TRBJ2-3, with 10 bases aligning to TRBD2. V was pared by 5 bases and J by 0 bases, with 12 bases of the junction left unmatched. Germline V gene data show CDR1 as SGHRS and CDR2 as YFSETQ. This CDR3 has 18 amino acids. CDR3 protein: CASRRRTLAGASTDTQYF. For the CDR3, the DNA is TGCGCCAGCAGGAGGAGGACCCTAGCGGGGGCTAGCACAGATACGCAGTATTTT. The entire variable domain, with the rest obtained from reference TRBV5-1 and TRBJ2-3, is as follows: KAGVTQTPRYLIKTRGQQVTLSCSPISGHRSVSWYQQTPGQGLQFLFEYFSETQRNKGNFPGRFSGRQFSNSRSEMNVSTLELGDSALYLCASRRRTLAGASTDTQYFGPGTRLTVL.

There are a few counts of this clonotype. CDR3 protein: CASQRENSPLHF. CDR3 nucleotide sequence: TGTGCCAGTCAACGTGAAAATTCACCCCTCCACTTT. V usage is TRBV9 and J usage is TRBJ1-6; D is uncertain. The length of the CDR3 is 12 residues. Germline values: CDR1 SGDLS, CDR2 YYNGEE. V lost 8 bases to trimming and J lost 7 bases, with 10 bases between them.

This clonotype has only a few counts. The chain's CDR3 is CASSLGGGGGQETQYF. CDR3 DNA sequence: TGTGCCAGCAGCTTAGGCGGCGGGGGGGGCCAAGAGACCCAGTACTTC. The rearrangement joins TRBV7-2 to TRBJ2-5; TRBD2 agrees at 9 bases. CDR3 length: 16 residues. Germline V gene sequence: CDR1 SGHTA, CDR2 FQGNSA. V shed 1 base, J shed 1 base, and the junction held 4 bases outside the gene matches.

The rearrangement links TRBV6-1 to TRBJ2-3; D gene ambiguous. Germline CDR1 is MNHNS and CDR2 is SASEGT. The CDR3 covers 15 residues. Trimming removed 6 bases from V and 0 bases from J, with 13 bases in between. CDR3 sequence: CASSRWDLSTDTQYF. The DNA of the CDR3 is TGTGCCAGCAGCCGATGGGATTTAAGCACAGATACGCAGTATTTT.

This clonotype was detected only a few times. V is TRBV2 and J is TRBJ2-7; the match to TRBD2 covers 7 bases. Germline V lookup: CDR1 SNHLY, CDR2 FYNNEI. Trimming took 4 bases from V and 2 from J; bases not matched to a gene: 8. The CDR3 has 15 amino acids. The CDR3 spells CASSVLADGPYEQYF. In DNA form, the CDR3 reads TGTGCCAGCAGTGTTCTAGCGGACGGTCCCTACGAGCAGTACTTC.

V gene TRBV7-2 combines with J gene TRBJ2-5; 8 bases match TRBD2. V shed 1 base and J 4 bases; nucleotides not matched to a gene: 5. This CDR3 region has 15 residues. Germline lookup yields CDR1 SGHTA and CDR2 FQGNSA. The CDR3: CASSLEVLAVETQYF. CDR3 nucleotides: TGTGCCAGCAGCTTAGAGGTACTAGCGGTAGAGACCCAGTACTTC.

This clonotype was observed a few times. V gene TRBV7-2 combines with J gene TRBJ1-2, with D perhaps matching TRBD1 (6 bases). Between the trimmed V and J ends, which lost 1 base and 8 bases, there was a span of 14 bases. CDR3 length: 14 amino acids. Germline V gives CDR1 SGHTA, CDR2 FQGNSA. CDR3 in amino acids: CASSLEGVGGGYTF. The CDR3 DNA reads as TGTGCCAGCAGCTTAGAGGGAGTTGGGGGCGGCTACACCTTC. The whole variable domain, filled in from reference TRBV7-2 and TRBJ1-2, reads GAGVSQSPSNKVTEKGKDVELRCDPISGHTALYWYRQSLGQGLEFLIYFQGNSAPDKSGLPSDRFSAERTGGSVSTLTIQRTQQEDSAVYLCASSLEGVGGGYTFGSGTRLTVV.

The table lists this clonotype with a few counts. The chain couples TRBV7-9 to TRBJ1-6, with 7 nucleotides matching TRBD1. This CDR3 region has 15 residues. Germline CDR1 and CDR2: SEHNR and FQNEAQ (reference sequence). The V segment lost 3 bases and the J segment 13 bases; nucleotides outside the gene matches: 12. For the CDR3, the DNA is TGTGCCAGCAGCTTCGCAAGGGGGCTTCTGTCCCCCCTCCACTTT. It codes for CASSFARGLLSPLHF.

The sample holds a few counts of this clonotype. The chain uses TRBV12-3 or TRBV12-4 and TRBJ2-1, with D perhaps matching TRBD2 (6 bases). The CDR3 contains 15 residues. Trimming left V 3 bases short and J 4 bases short, with 13 bases between. CDR3 bases: TGTGCCAGCAGTTTGGGACTTTCTATGTACAATGAGCAGTTCTTC. It translates to CASSLGLSMYNEQFF.

The V call is TRBV20-1, the J call TRBJ1-4, with 8 positions matching TRBD1. Germline V gene sequence: CDR1 DFQATT, CDR2 SNEGSKA (reference sequence). With V trimmed by 6 bases and J by 10 bases, 7 bases remained unmatched. The CDR3 length is 12 residues. The CDR3 coding sequence is TGCAGTGCCGACCCACAGGGGGGAAAACTGTTTTTT. It codes for CSADPQGGKLFF.

The genes are TRBV6-1 and TRBJ1-5, with D uncertain. The germline V gene has CDR1 MNHNS and CDR2 SASEGT. Deletions cut 7 bases from V and 7 bases from J, with 14 bases between. This CDR3 region has 13 residues. The DNA for the CDR3 is TGTGCCAGCATGGGCTCCCTGGGCCAGCCCCAGCATTTT. The encoded protein is CASMGSLGQPQHF.

The genes are TRBV20-1 and TRBJ2-5; TRBD2 aligns across 16 bases. This CDR3 is built from 17 residues. J gave up 4 bases and V 3 bases, and 8 bases lay outside the gene matches. Germline lookup yields CDR1 DFQATT and CDR2 SNEGSKA (reference sequence). The chain's CDR3 is CSASGTSGGAAGETQYF. CDR3 bases: TGCAGTGCTAGCGGGACTAGCGGGGGGGCGGCGGGAGAGACCCAGTACTTC.

This clonotype was observed a single time. The chain uses TRBV9 and TRBJ1-1, with TRBD1 as a possible D gene (5 bases). Germline CDR1 SGDLS, CDR2 YYNGEE. The V gene lost 7 bases and the J gene lost 1 base, with 26 bases spanning the gap. This CDR3 has 18 amino acids. The DNA for the CDR3 is TGTGCCAGCGGTCCTGGCCAGGGTGAGGTCGAATGGAACACTGAAGCTTTCTTT. This codes for CASGPGQGEVEWNTEAFF.